The following is a T cell receptor beta chain sequence with its context. The data derive from a study of blood T cell repertoires in COVID-19. Across the whole study: Nucleic acid was either cDNA or gDNA, and it came from T cells, B-cell-depleted T cells, or PBMCs.

The repertoire was sequenced with immunoSEQ multiplex PCR; TCRdb's copy has only in-frame clones and lacks some. This sample has a few hundred thousand clones, with around 75% found just once. CDR3 length: 16 residues. Sample: peripheral blood. The chain is built from TRBV1 and TRBJ1-4; the table gives TRBD1 as D, unverified against the DNA. TRBV1 is tagged as a pseudogene. This receptor was identified in a human donor in a cohort sampled during active COVID-19. The CDR3 loop reads CTSTIGTGARGEKLFF. DNA for the CDR3: TGCACCAGCACCATAGGGACAGGGGCAAGGGGGGAAAAACTGTTTTTT.